Shown below are 21 T cell receptor beta chains from a single sample sequenced in a study of cytomegalovirus exposure and HLA in healthy donors (dated by TCRdb to about 2017). Libraries came from the immunoSEQ multiplex PCR assay. The multiplex PCR relied on a mix of 60 forward primers for TCR Vbeta segments and 13 reverse primers for TCR Jbeta segments. Held by TCRdb, this immuneACCESS table contains in-frame sequences only and omits some clones. Under half of the omission traces to an unresolved V gene where checked; the cause of the rest is unknown. This sample lists 90,000 to 130,000 clones; over 60% were detected once. The ten largest clones represent around 5% of the sample. Sequenced input: PBMCs. Source of these receptors: a young man in good health and CMV-seropositive.

This chain uses TRBV5-1 with TRBJ1-4; TRBD1 aligns across 7 bases. Germline trimming cut 1 base from V and 6 bases from J; bases unmatched to any gene: 3. The CDR3 loop spans 14 amino acids. Looked up from germline, CDR1 is SGHRS and CDR2 is YFSETQ. In DNA form, the CDR3 reads TGCGCCAGCAGCTTGTGGGGGACAGATGAAAAACTGTTTTTT. It yields the protein CASSLWGTDEKLFF.

This chain uses TRBV25-1 with TRBJ1-2; 9 bases align to TRBD1. There are 16 residues in the CDR3. Germline V gene sequence: CDR1 MGHDK, CDR2 SYGVNS. V shed 0 bases and J 3 bases; nucleotides not matched to a gene: 5. CDR3: CASSEYRQGVDYGYTF. The CDR3 DNA reads as TGTGCCAGCAGTGAATATCGACAGGGGGTTGACTATGGCTACACCTTC.

Turning to this clone: Other DNA sequences in the same sample also yield this CDR3. The chain has TRBV9 and TRBJ2-2; no definite D call. CDR1 is SGDLS, CDR2 YYNGEE, per germline. The CDR3 loop spans 14 amino acids. V dropped 0 bases and J dropped 6 bases, with 9 bases sitting between them. CDR3 in DNA: TGTGCCAGCAGCGTAGGCTTAGCTCCCGGGGAGCTGTTTTTT. Translating gives CASSVGLAPGELFF.

The chain combines TRBV6-1 with TRBJ1-5; the D is unclear. Germline CDR1 is MNHNS and CDR2 is SASEGT. Trimming removed 2 bases at V and 7 bases at J, with 9 bases between. The CDR3 runs 13 residues. CDR3 sequence: CASSETYSQPQHF. The CDR3 DNA sequence: TGTGCCAGCAGTGAAACTTATTCACAGCCCCAGCATTTT.

This clone has more than one count but fewer than ten. J is TRBJ2-2 and V is TRBV9; TRBD2 matches at 10 bases. J was trimmed by 1 base and V by 4 bases; bases with no gene match: 10. Germline V gene sequence: CDR1 SGDLS, CDR2 YYNGEE. The CDR3 runs to 18 residues. This CDR3 is CASSQYSSGGQNTGELFF. CDR3 nucleotide sequence: TGTGCCAGCAGCCAATACTCTAGCGGGGGCCAGAACACCGGGGAGCTGTTTTTT.

This clone has more than one count but fewer than ten. This CDR3 reads CASSLVGTTNNEQFF. The CDR3 DNA follows: TGTGCCAGCAGCTTGGTGGGGACAACAAACAATGAGCAGTTCTTC. The V call is TRBV5-6, the J call TRBJ2-1, with D possibly TRBD1 on 6 matching bases. Germline V gives CDR1 SGHDT, CDR2 YYEEEE. There are 15 residues in the CDR3. Between the trimmed V and J ends, which lost 0 bases and 5 bases, there was a span of 12 bases. Filled out from reference TRBV5-6 and TRBJ2-1, the complete variable domain reads DAGVTQSPTHLIKTRGQQVTLRCSPKSGHDTVSWYQQALGQGPQFIFQYYEEEERQRGNFPDRFSGHQFPNYSSELNVNALLLGDSALYLCASSLVGTTNNEQFFGPGTRLTVL.

Worth noting for this clone: The sample has other DNA sequences that encode this CDR3 too. The chain has TRBV4-1 and TRBJ1-6; possible D gene TRBD1, 5 bases. The germline CDR1 and CDR2 sequences are MGHRA and YSYEKL. Trimming shortened V by 0 bases and J by 7 bases, and 10 bases separated the two germline ends. The CDR3 has 15 amino acids. The CDR3 DNA reads TGCGCCAGCAGCCAAGAGGGGCAGGCCAATTCACCCCTCCACTTT. Protein: CASSQEGQANSPLHF.

V gene TRBV2 combines with J gene TRBJ2-1, with D unresolved. This CDR3 spans 14 amino acids. The germline V gene encodes CDR1 SNHLY and CDR2 FYNNEI. V was pared by 1 base and J by 0 bases, with 4 bases between. In nucleotides, the CDR3 is TGTGCCAGCAGTGAAGGGAGCTCCTACAATGAGCAGTTCTTC. It codes for CASSEGSSYNEQFF.

This sequence joins TRBV18 and TRBJ1-2; TRBD1 might be the D (5 bases). V was shortened by 1 base and J by 6 bases, with 9 bases between the two germline ends. The CDR3 contains 13 residues. CDR1 and CDR2 from the germline V gene are KGHSH and LQKENI. CDR3 nucleotide sequence: TGTGCCAGCTCACCACGGGAGGGGAATGGCTACACCTTC. Protein product: CASSPREGNGYTF.

This clone was recorded only once. The chain recombines TRBV28 with TRBJ2-1, with a possible D match to TRBD1 (5 bases). Germline V gives CDR1 MDHEN, CDR2 SYDVKM. V was pared by 3 bases and J by 1 base, with 7 bases between. The CDR3 extends over 14 amino acids. The CDR3 bases are TGTGCCAGCAGTTTCAGGGCGTCCTACAATGAGCAGTTCTTC. The encoded protein is CASSFRASYNEQFF. The entire variable domain, with the rest obtained from reference TRBV28 and TRBJ2-1, is as follows: DVKVTQSSRYLVKRTGEKVFLECVQDMDHENMFWYRQDPGLGLRLIYFSYDVKMKEKGDIPEGYSVSREKKERFSLILESASTNQTSMYLCASSFRASYNEQFFGPGTRLTVL.

The rearrangement links TRBV4-3 to TRBJ2-7, with D unclear. Germline CDR1 LGHNA, CDR2 YSLEER. V was cut by 0 bases and J by 7 bases, with 10 bases left in between. The CDR3 is 13 residues long. This CDR3 is CASSQERLGEQYF. For the CDR3, the DNA is TGCGCCAGCAGCCAAGAACGGCTCGGGGAGCAGTACTTC.

The rearrangement uses TRBV11-2 and TRBJ2-5; 8 bases are shared with TRBD1. The germline CDR1 and CDR2 sequences are SGHAT and FQNNGV. V was clipped by 4 bases and J by 1 base; unmatched bases: 8. The CDR3 length is 16 residues. The CDR3 sequence is CASSYNDGTGQETQYF. The CDR3, as DNA: TGTGCCAGCAGCTACAACGACGGGACAGGCCAAGAGACCCAGTACTTC. Full variable domain (missing parts from reference TRBV11-2 and TRBJ2-5): EAGVAQSPRYKIIEKRQSVAFWCNPISGHATLYWYQQILGQGPKLLIQFQNNGVVDDSQLPKDRFSAERLKGVDSTLKIQPAKLEDSAVYLCASSYNDGTGQETQYFGPGTRLLVL.

The chain recombines TRBV6-1 with TRBJ1-2; the D gene is possibly TRBD1 (6 bases). Per germline, CDR1 MNHNS and CDR2 SASEGT. The V gene lost 3 bases and the J gene lost 2 bases, with 22 bases spanning the gap. The CDR3 is 18 residues long. CDR3 in amino acids: CASSDIIRRGASNYGYTF. The DNA for the CDR3 is TGTGCCAGCAGTGATATAATCCGACGGGGGGCCTCCAACTATGGCTACACCTTC.

The chain is built from TRBV15 and TRBJ2-2; perhaps TRBD1 as D (6 bases). The CDR3 has 14 amino acids. V lost 4 bases and J lost 5, with 11 bases in between. Germline loops: CDR1 LNHNV, CDR2 YYDKDF (reference sequence). The CDR3: CATSTFTGTGELFF. The CDR3, as DNA: TGTGCCACCAGCACCTTCACAGGGACCGGGGAGCTGTTTTTT.

J is TRBJ1-6 and V is TRBV2, with TRBD1 as a possible D gene (6 bases). The germline gives CDR1 SNHLY, CDR2 FYNNEI. The CDR3 runs to 13 residues. V shed 3 bases and J shed 8 bases, with 8 bases lying between them. Here the CDR3 reads CASSEDRYSPLHF. The CDR3 coding sequence is TGTGCCAGCAGTGAGGACAGATATTCACCCCTCCACTTT.

This clone was observed a handful of times. This chain links TRBV12-5 with TRBJ2-7, with D possibly being TRBD1 or TRBD2 (5 bases each). CDR3 length: 11 amino acids. Germline CDR1 LGHNT, CDR2 FRNRAP. Here the CDR3 DNA reads TGTGCGAGGGGTTGGGCATACGAGCAGTACTTC. It codes for CARGWAYEQYF.

V gene TRBV5-1 combines with J gene TRBJ2-3, with 9 bases that match TRBD1. The ends lost 4 bases at V and 2 bases at J; junction bases unmatched: 8. From germline, CDR1 is SGHRS and CDR2 YFSETQ. The CDR3 runs 16 residues. In DNA form, the CDR3 reads TGCGCCAGCAGCATGGGACAGGGCTTTATCACAGATACGCAGTATTTT. Amino acid sequence: CASSMGQGFITDTQYF.

This CDR3 reads CASSIYGLNTGELFF. In DNA form, the CDR3 reads TGTGCCAGTAGTATTTACGGGTTGAACACCGGGGAGCTGTTTTTT. This chain connects TRBV19 to TRBJ2-2; no reliable D call. CDR1 LNHDA and CDR2 SQIVND come from the germline V gene (reference sequence). Trimming took off 3 bases at V and 1 base at J, with 9 bases between the two ends. The length of the CDR3 is 15 residues. Looking up the rest from reference TRBV19 and TRBJ2-2 gives the full variable domain: DGGITQSPKYLFRKEGQNVTLSCEQNLNHDAMYWYRQDPGQGLRLIYYSQIVNDFQKGDIAEGYSVSREKKESFPLTVTSAQKNPTAFYLCASSIYGLNTGELFFGEGSRLTVL.

The chain has TRBV9 and TRBJ1-3; D is possibly TRBD1 (5 bases). The germline V gene has CDR1 SGDLS and CDR2 YYNGEE. The CDR3 length is 14 residues. Trimming took off 2 bases at V and 4 bases at J, with 10 bases between the two ends. The CDR3 region is CASSVAGHGNTIYF. CDR3 coding DNA: TGTGCCAGCAGCGTCGCGGGGCACGGAAACACCATATATTTT.

The V and J genes are TRBV19 and TRBJ2-2; TRBD2 aligns across 9 bases. The J segment lost 9 bases and the V segment lost 3 bases, leaving 5 bases of the junction unmatched. The CDR3 has 14 residues. Germline-derived CDR1 and CDR2 are LNHDA and SQIVND (reference sequence). The CDR3: CASSIAGGPRELFF. The CDR3 DNA reads as TGTGCCAGTAGTATCGCGGGGGGGCCAAGGGAGCTGTTTTTT.

This clone has just one count. This chain links TRBV6-1 with TRBJ1-1, with TRBD1 matching 7 bases. CDR3 length equals 13 residues. CDR1 MNHNS and CDR2 SASEGT come from the germline V gene. The V and J ends lost 5 bases and 1 base, in that order; junction bases with no gene match: 1. The CDR3 DNA reads TGTGCCAGCAGTTGGACAGGGAACACTGAAGCTTTCTTT. It encodes CASSWTGNTEAFF.